Presented here are 30 T cell receptor beta chains from one specimen sequenced in a study of T cell clonality in common variable immunodeficiency. Sequenced by immunoSEQ multiplex PCR; TCRdb stores in-frame clones only, minus some. This sample carries approximately 45,000 clones and no singletons, and approximately 2.2% goes to the top ten. Sequencing was done on a sample of peripheral blood mononuclear cells. These TCRs come from a person aged 18-70 years in good health.

Ten or more counts support this clone. The read halts 3 residues ahead of the CDR3 end, with the missing end drawn from the germline J gene. The chain couples TRBV19 to TRBJ2-1; D remains unclear. V was cut by 4 bases and J by 4 bases, with 14 bases left in between. Per germline, CDR1 LNHDA and CDR2 SQIVND (reference sequence). The CDR3 is made up of 15 amino acids. The CDR3 bases that were read are TGTGCCAGTAGTAGGCTCCCAGATATTTACAATGAG. Its translation: CASSRLPDIYNE. The CDR3 reads in full as CASSRLPDIYNEQFF.

Details on this clone: The CDR3 end is not reached by the read, which stops 3 residues before it; the germline J gene fills it in. The chain links TRBV20-1 to TRBJ2-3; TRBD2 matches at 8 bases. The CDR3 is 16 amino acids. In germline, CDR1 is DFQATT, CDR2 SNEGSKA (reference sequence). The V gene end was trimmed by 6 bases and the J gene end by 4 bases; junction bases not matched to a gene: 15. CDR3 DNA, as far as it was read: TGCAGTGCGGACCTACTGTTGCGGGGGGCCCCAGATACG. It yields the protein CSADLLLRGAPDT. The whole CDR3 protein is CSADLLLRGAPDTQYF.

This clone occurred many times. Read sequence stops 3 residues before the CDR3 end, and the germline J gene provides the missing end. The gene calls are TRBV12-3 or TRBV12-4 and TRBJ2-6; D gene unclear. The CDR3 is 14 amino acids. V lost 6 bases and J 0 bases, leaving 6 bases between the germline ends. CDR3 residues: CASSPYSGANVLTF. The CDR3 DNA, read in part, is TGTGCCAGCAGCCCTTACTCTGGGGCCAACGTC.

This clone was counted many times. The read stops 3 residues short of the end of the CDR3; the missing end is completed from the germline J gene. The V gene is TRBV19, the J gene TRBJ1-5; no firm D call. The CDR3 runs 12 residues. From germline, CDR1 is LNHDA and CDR2 SQIVND (reference sequence). The sequenced part of the CDR3 DNA is TGTGCCAGTAGTGCCACCCCAGGACCC. Encoded protein: CASSATPGP. The complete CDR3 protein is CASSATPGPQHF.

Worth noting for this clone: From the germline J gene comes the end of the CDR3, since the read stops 3 residues before it. The V call is TRBV5-1, the J call TRBJ2-7; TRBD1 matches at 10 bases. CDR1 and CDR2 (germline): SGHRS, YFSETQ. CDR3 length equals 13 residues. V shed 9 bases, J shed 6 bases, and the junction held 9 bases outside the gene matches. The covered CDR3 bases are TGCGCCACCCGGGACAGGGGAATCGGCGAG. This translates into CATRDRGIGE. The whole CDR3 protein is CATRDRGIGEQYF.

This clone has at least ten counts. The CDR3 is cut off 3 residues early in the read; its end comes from the germline J gene. V usage is TRBV9 and J usage is TRBJ2-7, with D possibly matching TRBD1 (6 bases). Per germline, CDR1 SGDLS and CDR2 YYNGEE. The CDR3 sequence is 15 residues long. The V and J ends lost 0 bases and 3 bases respectively, with 13 bases between them. CDR3 sequence: CASSVGPGTSYEQYF. The sequenced CDR3 bases are TGTGCCAGCAGCGTAGGACCGGGGACAAGCTACGAG. Full variable domain (rest looked up from reference TRBV9 and TRBJ2-7): DSGVTQTPKHLITATGQRVTLRCSPRSGDLSVYWYQQSLDQGLQFLIQYYNGEERAKGNILERFSAQQFPDLHSELNLSSLELGDSALYFCASSVGPGTSYEQYFGPGTRLTVT.

This clone was seen at least ten times. With the read ending 3 residues before the CDR3 end, the germline J gene is used to fill in that end. The V call is TRBV7-9, the J call TRBJ2-2; D remains unclear. Germline V gene lookup returns CDR1 SEHNR and CDR2 FQNEAQ (reference sequence). V lost 4 bases to trimming and J lost 1 base, with 4 bases between them. CDR3 length equals 13 residues. CDR3 sequence: CASSSLNTGELFF. CDR3 DNA, as far as it was read: TGTGCCAGCAGCTCTCTGAACACCGGGGAG.

This clone appeared many times. The CDR3 is cut off 3 residues early in the read; its end comes from the germline J gene. The rearrangement uses TRBV20-1 and TRBJ2-7, with 8 bases lining up with TRBD2. Germline V gives CDR1 DFQATT, CDR2 SNEGSKA (reference sequence). The ends lost 6 bases at V and 5 bases at J; junction bases unmatched: 15. The CDR3 has 15 residues. CDR3 in amino acids: CSAHRAAGGGNEQYF. The covered CDR3 bases are TGCAGTGCCCACCGGGCGGCGGGGGGCGGGAACGAG.

This clone was picked up a small number of times. Read data end 3 residues before the CDR3 end; the end is taken from the germline J gene. The chain couples TRBV7-9 to TRBJ1-2; D remains ambiguous. The germline gives CDR1 SEHNR, CDR2 FQNEAQ (reference sequence). CDR3 length equals 14 residues. The CDR3: CASSYPWAYNDYTF. CDR3 bases read: TGTGCCAGCAGCTACCCCTGGGCGTACAATGAC.

This clone appeared many times. Sequencing ends 3 residues short of the CDR3 end; the germline J gene provides the rest. The chain is built from TRBV5-1 and TRBJ2-1; possibly TRBD1 for D (5 bases). V gave up 2 bases and J gave up 5 bases, with 8 bases separating them. Germline V lookup: CDR1 SGHRS, CDR2 YFSETQ. The CDR3 is 13 amino acids. CDR3 DNA (partial): TGCGCCAGCAGCTTTAGCAGGGACAATGAG. Protein product: CASSFSRDNE. The CDR3 in full is CASSFSRDNEQFF.

This clone was found a few times. Read data end 3 residues before the CDR3 end; the end is taken from the germline J gene. The chain combines TRBV11-2 with TRBJ1-1, with D tentatively TRBD1 (6 bases). Germline CDR1 is SGHAT and CDR2 is FQNNGV. There are 13 residues in the CDR3. The sequenced part of the CDR3 DNA is TGTGCCAGCAGCTTATTCCAAGGGACAGAA. It is translated as CASSLFQGTE. The entire CDR3 protein reads CASSLFQGTEAFF.

This clone was counted many times. CDR3 amino acids: CASSAVTDTMNTEAFF. Partial CDR3 DNA: TGCGCCAGCAGCGCCGTGACCGACACAATGAACACTGAA. V is TRBV5-1 and J is TRBJ1-1; no reliable D call. The CDR3 end lies 3 residues beyond the end of the read and is filled in from the germline J gene. Germline V gene data show CDR1 as SGHRS and CDR2 as YFSETQ. V gave up 4 bases and J gave up 0 bases, with 16 bases separating them. This CDR3 contains 16 residues.

This clone was counted at least ten times. With the read ending 3 residues before the CDR3 end, the germline J gene is used to fill in that end. The chain employs TRBV2 and TRBJ1-1, with 7 bases identical to TRBD1. CDR3 length: 12 residues. Germline-derived CDR1 and CDR2 are SNHLY and FYNNEI. CDR3 sequence: CARAIRGQKAFF. Partial CDR3 DNA: TGTGCCAGAGCCATTCGGGGACAGAAA.

This clone was detected ten times or more. The CDR3 end is not reached by the read, which stops 3 residues before it; the germline J gene fills it in. This chain links TRBV2 with TRBJ1-2; D unresolved. The germline V and J ends were trimmed by 2 bases and 7 bases, with 11 bases remaining between them. The CDR3 contains 13 residues. Germline V lookup: CDR1 SNHLY, CDR2 FYNNEI. The covered CDR3 bases are TGTGCCAGCAGTGAATCGTCCCCCCTTGGC. As protein: CASSESSPLG. In full, the CDR3 is CASSESSPLGYTF.

This clone showed up many times. Read sequence stops 3 residues before the CDR3 end, and the germline J gene provides the missing end. This chain connects TRBV2 to TRBJ1-2; D gene ambiguous. V gave up 4 bases and J gave up 4 bases, with 10 bases separating them. Germline lookup yields CDR1 SNHLY and CDR2 FYNNEI. This CDR3 has 13 amino acids. The CDR3 DNA, read in part, is TGTGCCAGCAGTGTCGGCGGATCCTATGGC. This sequence encodes CASSVGGSYG. The full-length CDR3 reads as CASSVGGSYGYTF.

This clone was observed at least ten times. The read halts 3 residues ahead of the CDR3 end, with the missing end drawn from the germline J gene. The chain is built from TRBV29-1 and TRBJ2-2; D remains ambiguous. CDR1 and CDR2 (germline): SQVTM, ANQGSEA. This CDR3 region has 13 residues. The V end was cut by 4 bases, the J end by 4 bases, with 10 bases between. The DNA read from the CDR3 is TGCAGCGTTGGCTCCCTAGGCACCGGGGAG. Translated, it gives CSVGSLGTGE. The entire CDR3 protein is CSVGSLGTGELFF.

This clone was observed at least ten times. The CDR3 goes on 3 residues after the read ends, and that part is filled in from the germline J gene. The chain employs TRBV6-2 or TRBV6-3 and TRBJ1-3; a possible D gene is TRBD1 (5 bases). V was shortened by 10 bases and J by 3 bases, with 16 bases between the two germline ends. The CDR3 covers 14 residues. Germline V lookup: CDR1 MNHEY, CDR2 SVGEGT. The CDR3 loop is CATNDGGIGNTIYF. Partial CDR3 DNA: TGTGCCACCAACGACGGGGGTATTGGAAACACC.

Many counts were recorded for this clone. The read finishes 3 residues shy of the CDR3 end, and the germline J gene is used to complete it. The rearrangement joins TRBV9 to TRBJ2-2, with unresolved D. Trimming shortened V by 4 bases and J by 8 bases, and 12 bases separated the two germline ends. Per germline, CDR1 SGDLS and CDR2 YYNGEE. The length of the CDR3 is 13 residues. The CDR3 reads CASSPLEAGELFF. The covered CDR3 bases are TGTGCCAGCAGCCCGCTCGAGGCAGGGGAG.

This clone has ten or more counts. The CDR3 extends 3 residues past the end of the read, so its final part is completed from the germline J gene. This chain connects TRBV20-1 to TRBJ1-2; D is ambiguous. CDR1 and CDR2 from the germline V gene are DFQATT and SNEGSKA (reference sequence). The CDR3 consists of 12 residues. The CDR3: CSARESAGDYTF. The DNA read from the CDR3 is TGCAGTGCTAGAGAATCCGCAGGCGAC.

This clone was seen at least ten times. The read ends 3 residues early relative to the CDR3; the germline J gene fills the gap. The genes are TRBV10-3 and TRBJ2-3, with a tentative D call TRBD1 (5 bases). Trimming took off 0 bases at V and 1 base at J, with 20 bases between the two ends. Germline CDR1 and CDR2: ENHRY and SYGVKD. The CDR3 length is 19 residues. The sequenced part of the CDR3 DNA is TGTGCCATCAGTGAGTCGATACAGGATCTTGGGTGGGGCACAGATACG. Its translation: CAISESIQDLGWGTDT. The full CDR3 is CAISESIQDLGWGTDTQYF.

There are many counts of this clone. The read comes to an end 3 residues before the CDR3 does, leaving the germline J gene to fill in the end. This chain uses TRBV7-9 with TRBJ1-1; no clear D gene. Trimming left V 1 base short and J 3 bases short, with 6 bases between. The germline CDR1 and CDR2 sequences are SEHNR and FQNEAQ (reference sequence). The CDR3 consists of 13 residues. The CDR3 sequence is CASSLVTDTEAFF. CDR3 DNA (partial): TGTGCCAGCAGCTTAGTCACAGACACTGAA.

The sample holds many counts of this clone. Coverage ceases 3 residues before the CDR3 finishes, and the germline J gene fills in the end. The chain employs TRBV6-2 or TRBV6-3 and TRBJ1-5, with D perhaps TRBD1 (5 bases). This CDR3 has 13 residues. Germline V gene lookup returns CDR1 MNHEY and CDR2 SVGEGT. V was cut by 7 bases and J by 0 bases, with 7 bases left in between. The CDR3 loop is CASKQGSNQPQHF. The covered CDR3 bases are TGTGCCAGCAAGCAGGGTAGCAATCAGCCC.

Regarding this clone: From the germline J gene comes the end of the CDR3, since the read stops 3 residues before it. The chain links TRBV2 to TRBJ1-1; 7 positions match TRBD1. Per the germline V gene, CDR1 is SNHLY and CDR2 is FYNNEI. CDR3 length equals 13 residues. The ends lost 6 bases at V and 3 bases at J; junction bases unmatched: 4. The sequenced part of the CDR3 DNA is TGTGCCAGCAGGGACACAGGGGACACTGAA. Amino acids: CASRDTGDTE. The whole CDR3 is CASRDTGDTEAFF.

Ten or more counts support this clone. From the germline J gene comes the end of the CDR3, since the read stops 3 residues before it. This chain connects TRBV19 to TRBJ1-4; perhaps TRBD1 as D (6 bases). The CDR3 length is 14 residues. CDR1 LNHDA and CDR2 SQIVND come from the germline V gene (reference sequence). V was trimmed by 6 bases and J by 10 bases, leaving 18 bases between them. The DNA read from the CDR3 is TGTGCCAGTAGCCGGGACACCGGGTCGGTAAAA. It encodes CASSRDTGSVK. The CDR3 in its entirety is CASSRDTGSVKLFF.

The table lists this clone with many counts. From the germline J gene comes the end of the CDR3, since the read stops 3 residues before it. This chain connects TRBV6-4 to TRBJ1-1; TRBD1 might be the D (6 bases). The germline gives CDR1 MRHNA, CDR2 SNTAGT. This CDR3 has 13 amino acids. V was cut by 8 bases and J by 3 bases, with 13 bases left in between. The CDR3 bases that were read are TGTGCCAGCCCCAGGGGTATGCACACTGAA. It codes for CASPRGMHTE. The full-length CDR3 reads as CASPRGMHTEAFF.

This clone was seen many times. Read sequence stops 3 residues before the CDR3 end, and the germline J gene provides the missing end. The chain links TRBV19 to TRBJ1-4; 10 bases are a match to TRBD1. With 3 bases clipped from V and 5 bases from J, the junction kept 0 bases outside the gene matches. There are 14 residues in the CDR3. CDR1 and CDR2 (germline): LNHDA, SQIVND (reference sequence). The CDR3 is CASSMDRGNEKLFF. The CDR3 DNA, read in part, is TGTGCCAGTAGTATGGACAGGGGGAATGAAAAA.

This clone has a count of ten or more. The CDR3 end is not reached by the read, which stops 3 residues before it; the germline J gene fills it in. The gene calls are TRBV30 and TRBJ2-7; TRBD2 agrees at 8 bases. Germline V gene sequence: CDR1 GTSNPN, CDR2 SVGIG (reference sequence). V shed 3 bases and J 0 bases; nucleotides not matched to a gene: 19. This CDR3 spans 19 amino acids. Partial CDR3 DNA: TGTGCCTGGAGCCTTCCAGAGGGTAGCGGGGATTTTAGCTCCTACGAG. Its translation: CAWSLPEGSGDFSSYE. The CDR3 in full is CAWSLPEGSGDFSSYEQYF. Using reference TRBV30 and TRBJ2-7 for the parts outside the CDR3, the full variable domain is SQTIHQWPATLVQPVGSPLSLECTVEGTSNPNLYWYRQAAGRGLQLLFYSVGIGQISSEVPQNLSASRPQDRQFILSSKKLLLSDSGFYLCAWSLPEGSGDFSSYEQYFGPGTRLTVT.

Ten or more counts support this clone. The CDR3 is cut off 3 residues early in the read; its end comes from the germline J gene. This chain connects TRBV10-3 to TRBJ1-2; TRBD1 matches at 9 bases. Germline assignment: CDR1 ENHRY and CDR2 SYGVKD. Trimming cost V 6 bases and J 6 bases; bases outside gene matches: 5. The CDR3 length is 13 residues. The CDR3: CAISLQGANGYTF. The CDR3 DNA, read in part, is TGTGCCATCAGCCTACAGGGGGCCAATGGC.

This clone appeared many times. The CDR3 end falls 3 residues outside the read, so it is completed with the germline J gene. The chain joins TRBV20-1 to TRBJ1-1; D may be TRBD1 (6 bases). Germline V gene data show CDR1 as DFQATT and CDR2 as SNEGSKA (reference sequence). There are 13 residues in the CDR3. V lost 3 bases and J lost 6, with 14 bases in between. CDR3: CSASSPTGPEAFF. The sequenced part of the CDR3 DNA is TGCAGTGCTAGCTCCCCTACAGGGCCTGAA.

This clone was seen repeatedly, ten times or more. The sequence runs out 3 residues before the end of the CDR3; the remainder is reconstructed from the germline J gene. J is TRBJ1-2 and V is TRBV7-2; D is undetermined. Germline-derived CDR1 and CDR2 are SGHTA and FQGNSA. The CDR3 sequence is 13 residues long. Trimming cost V 1 base and J 4 bases, with 7 bases left between them. The sequenced part of the CDR3 DNA is TGTGCCAGCAGCTTAGGGCCAGGCTATGGC. Its translation: CASSLGPGYG. The entire CDR3 is CASSLGPGYGYTF.